In this sample, the clone carrying this T cell receptor beta chain turned up a few times. Its antigen is still unknown. This specimen belongs to a study of cytomegalovirus exposure and HLA in healthy donors. V gave up 0 bases and J gave up 0 bases; unmatched junction bases: 8. Germline values: CDR1 GTSNPN, CDR2 SVGIG (reference sequence). This CDR3 comprises 17 residues. Vbeta (60) and Jbeta (13) primers were used in the PCR. The data were produced by immunoSEQ multiplex PCR, yet TCRdb's version contains in-frame clones alone and is incomplete. The sample lists about 110,000 clones; 70% were seen once. General study results and limits: Productive status was seen about 90% or about 30% of the time for most TCR beta V segments in an earlier analysis.

The receptor was isolated from a man younger than 45 in good health and CMV-seropositive. The chain is built from TRBV30 and TRBJ1-3; the match to TRBD1 covers 7 bases. The source material was PBMCs. CDR3 nucleotide sequence: TGTGCCTGGAGTGTACAGAGGGGGCTAAGCTCTGGAAACACCATATATTTT. Protein: CAWSVQRGLSSGNTIYF.